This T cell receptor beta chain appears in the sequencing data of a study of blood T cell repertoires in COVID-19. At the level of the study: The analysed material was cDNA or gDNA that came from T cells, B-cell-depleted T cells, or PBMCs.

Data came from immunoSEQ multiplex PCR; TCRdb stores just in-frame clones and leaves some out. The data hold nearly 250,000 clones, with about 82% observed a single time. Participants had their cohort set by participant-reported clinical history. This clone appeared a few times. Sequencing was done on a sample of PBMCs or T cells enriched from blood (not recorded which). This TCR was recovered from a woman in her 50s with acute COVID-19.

CDR3 residues: CASSQTSGARQQYF. CDR3 in DNA: TGCGCCAGCAGCCAAACCAGCGGGGCGAGGCAGCAGTACTTC. The V and J genes are TRBV4-3 and TRBJ2-7; TRBD2 matches 7 bases. There are 14 residues in the CDR3. V was clipped by 2 bases and J by 8 bases; unmatched bases: 9. In germline, CDR1 is LGHNA, CDR2 YSLEER.